The 24 T cell receptor beta chains listed next were all sequenced from one sample in a study of blood T cell repertoires in COVID-19. TCRdb keeps only in-frame clones here, not all; method: immunoSEQ multiplex PCR. The sample has 220,000 or so clones; roughly 88% are singletons. Sequenced input: PBMCs or T cells enriched from blood (not recorded which). The receptors were gathered from a woman between 50 and 59 years old who had recovered from COVID-19.

The V call is TRBV25-1, the J call TRBJ1-2; D is perhaps TRBD1 (5 bases). The CDR3 has 13 residues. Trimming stripped 5 bases from V and 5 bases from J, with 12 bases between. The germline V gene encodes CDR1 MGHDK and CDR2 SYGVNS. The CDR3 sequence: CASSSTGGYGYTF. CDR3 bases: TGTGCCAGCAGTTCTACCGGGGGTTATGGCTACACCTTC.

The rearrangement joins TRBV6-5 to TRBJ1-6; tentatively, D is TRBD1 (6 bases). The V and J ends lost 0 bases and 5 bases respectively, with 8 bases between them. This CDR3 is 15 amino acids long. From germline, CDR1 is MNHEY and CDR2 SVGAGI. The CDR3 loop is CASSYSNRDNSPLHF. CDR3 bases: TGTGCCAGCAGTTACTCGAACAGGGATAATTCACCCCTCCACTTT.

The rearrangement joins TRBV6-2 or TRBV6-3 to TRBJ2-5, with unresolved D. CDR3 length: 14 residues. V lost 0 bases, J lost 5 bases, and 10 bases lay in between. Germline loops: CDR1 MNHEY, CDR2 SVGEGT. CDR3 region: CASSYSGRKETQYF. DNA for the CDR3: TGTGCCAGCAGTTACTCGGGCAGAAAGGAGACCCAGTACTTC.

The chain has TRBV3-1 (or the pseudogene TRBV3-2) and TRBJ2-1; 7 bases are shared with TRBD1. V was pared by 1 base and J by 6 bases, with 6 bases of the junction left unmatched. CDR3 length: 15 amino acids. Germline CDR1 reads LGHDT; CDR2 reads YNNKEL (reference sequence). CDR3 in DNA: TGTGCCAGCAGCCAAGCCGGGACAGCCGCCAATGAGCAGTTCTTC. Translation: CASSQAGTAANEQFF.

This chain connects TRBV6-5 to TRBJ1-4; D gene unclear. The germline CDR1 and CDR2 sequences are MNHEY and SVGAGI. V was shortened by 7 bases and J by 7 bases, with 7 bases between the two germline ends. CDR3 length: 11 residues. This chain's CDR3 is CASIGGEKLFF. The CDR3 DNA sequence: TGTGCCAGCATCGGCGGTGAAAAACTGTTTTTT.

The rearrangement uses TRBV5-1 and TRBJ2-5; 9 bases align to TRBD1. CDR3 size: 14 residues. CDR1 is SGHRS and CDR2 is YFSETQ in the germline V gene. The J segment lost 5 bases and the V segment lost 4 bases, leaving 6 bases of the junction unmatched. CDR3 residues: CASSDTGGSETQYF. Here the CDR3 DNA reads TGCGCCAGCAGCGACACAGGGGGCTCGGAGACCCAGTACTTC.

In DNA, the CDR3 is TGTGCCAGCAGTTACAGTCCTAGCGGGGACCCCTACGAGCAGTACTTC. This gives the protein CASSYSPSGDPYEQYF. The chain joins TRBV6-2 or TRBV6-3 to TRBJ2-7; TRBD2 matches at 9 bases. Per germline, CDR1 MNHEY and CDR2 SVGEGT. J was trimmed by 2 bases and V by 2 bases; bases with no gene match: 7. The CDR3 length is 16 residues.

The count of this clone is one. The V call is TRBV12-5, the J call TRBJ1-3; weak D call: TRBD1 (5 bases). V gave up 1 base and J gave up 0 bases, with 16 bases separating them. The germline V gene encodes CDR1 LGHNT and CDR2 FRNRAP. This CDR3 contains 18 residues. The CDR3 sequence is CASGLGDPRGGSGNTIYF. The DNA for the CDR3 is TGTGCTAGTGGTTTGGGGGACCCACGGGGGGGCTCTGGAAACACCATATATTTT.

Comment on this clone: A much larger clone is a single base away; this may be a read error. The chain has TRBV7-9 and TRBJ1-1; D is ambiguous. The germline CDR1 and CDR2 sequences are SEHNR and FQNEAQ (reference sequence). This CDR3 is built from 13 residues. Trimming pared 3 bases from V and 0 bases from J, leaving 5 bases between. CDR3 in amino acids: CASSFDMNTEAFF. CDR3 DNA sequence: TGTGCCAGCAGCTTCGACATGAACACTGAAGCTTTCTTT.

J is TRBJ1-2 and V is TRBV27; 7 nucleotides agree with TRBD1. V was clipped by 6 bases and J by 4 bases; unmatched bases: 14. Germline V gene lookup returns CDR1 MNHEY and CDR2 SMNVEV (reference sequence). This CDR3 has 16 amino acids. In nucleotides, the CDR3 is TGTGCCAGCAGCGAACAGGGGACGCGTCTCCTCTATGGCTACACCTTC. Translation: CASSEQGTRLLYGYTF.

The gene calls are TRBV6-6 and TRBJ2-7, with TRBD2 matching over 10 bases. Looked up from germline, CDR1 is MNHNY and CDR2 is SVGAGI (reference sequence). CDR3 length equals 14 residues. V lost 2 bases, J lost 2 bases, and 0 bases stayed unmatched. DNA for the CDR3: TGTGCCAGCAGTTACCTAGCGGGAGCCTACGAGCAGTACTTC. As protein: CASSYLAGAYEQYF.

A note on this clone: The sample holds other DNA sequences that translate to the same CDR3. The chain couples TRBV18 to TRBJ1-3; 11 nucleotides agree with TRBD1. Germline V gene data show CDR1 as KGHSH and CDR2 as LQKENI. The V and J ends lost 2 bases and 4 bases, in that order; junction bases with no gene match: 1. The CDR3 sequence is 15 residues long. The CDR3 region has the DNA TGTGCCAGCTCACCAGGACAGGGGGCAGGAAACACCATATATTTT. Translation gives CASSPGQGAGNTIYF.

J is TRBJ1-6 and V is TRBV25-1; D gene unclear. Germline V gene data show CDR1 as MGHDK and CDR2 as SYGVNS. V dropped 4 bases and J dropped 14 bases, with 18 bases sitting between them. The CDR3 sequence is 14 residues long. The chain's CDR3 is CASSALKTGRSLHF. CDR3 in DNA: TGTGCCAGCAGTGCCCTGAAGACCGGGAGATCCCTCCACTTT.

The V gene is TRBV7-9, the J gene TRBJ1-1, with D perhaps TRBD1 (5 bases). V was trimmed by 4 bases and J by 5 bases, leaving 17 bases between them. Per the germline V gene, CDR1 is SEHNR and CDR2 is FQNEAQ (reference sequence). The CDR3 runs 15 residues. The CDR3 region is CASSSTTAGVTEAFF. The CDR3 DNA sequence: TGTGCCAGCAGCTCCACGACAGCTGGGGTGACTGAAGCTTTCTTT.

This clone was picked up one time. The chain joins TRBV6-4 to TRBJ2-1, with 9 bases matching TRBD2. V was pared by 5 bases and J by 0 bases, with 2 bases of the junction left unmatched. Looked up from germline, CDR1 is MRHNA and CDR2 is SNTAGT. This CDR3 has 15 residues. The CDR3: CASSSSGASYNEQFF. The CDR3 nucleotides are TGTGCCAGCAGTTCTAGCGGGGCCTCCTACAATGAGCAGTTCTTC.

The V and J genes are TRBV6-5 and TRBJ2-7; 9 bases line up with TRBD1. After removal of 6 bases from V and 2 bases from J, the junction contained 2 bases not matched to a gene. CDR3 length: 13 residues. Germline values: CDR1 MNHEY, CDR2 SVGAGI. DNA of the CDR3: TGTGCCAGCAGAAGGGACAGGGCCTACGAGCAGTACTTC. It translates to CASRRDRAYEQYF.

In its sample, this clone was seen a few times. The J gene is TRBJ2-7, the V gene TRBV30; TRBD2 is a possible D gene (6 bases). CDR1 and CDR2 from the germline V gene are GTSNPN and SVGIG (reference sequence). The CDR3 loop spans 13 amino acids. V shed 0 bases and J shed 6 bases, with 12 bases lying between them. The chain's CDR3 is CAWSVSGRLEQYF. Here the CDR3 DNA reads TGTGCCTGGAGTGTTTCCGGGAGACTCGAGCAGTACTTC.

The V and J genes are TRBV9 and TRBJ2-1; 7 bases line up with TRBD2. The J segment lost 4 bases and the V segment lost 0 bases, leaving 4 bases of the junction unmatched. There are 15 residues in the CDR3. Germline CDR1 is SGDLS and CDR2 is YYNGEE. The CDR3 loop reads CASSVGRLAYNEQFF. CDR3 in DNA: TGTGCCAGCAGCGTAGGTCGACTAGCATACAATGAGCAGTTCTTC.

V and J are TRBV30 and TRBJ2-7, with a possible D match to TRBD2 (5 bases). Trimming took 0 bases from V and 5 from J, leaving 17 bases between them. Germline loops: CDR1 GTSNPN, CDR2 SVGIG (reference sequence). The CDR3 contains 15 residues. The CDR3 DNA follows: TGTGCCTGGAGTGTACGGGGTCCGGAGGCCCACGAGCAGTACTTC. Residues: CAWSVRGPEAHEQYF. The complete variable domain, with remaining parts taken from reference TRBV30 and TRBJ2-7, reads SQTIHQWPATLVQPVGSPLSLECTVEGTSNPNLYWYRQAAGRGLQLLFYSVGIGQISSEVPQNLSASRPQDRQFILSSKKLLLSDSGFYLCAWSVRGPEAHEQYFGPGTRLTVT.

The chain combines TRBV27 with TRBJ2-7, with 12 bases that match TRBD2. The CDR3 consists of 16 residues. CDR1 is MNHEY and CDR2 is SMNVEV in the germline V gene (reference sequence). V was pared by 7 bases and J by 1 base, with 8 bases of the junction left unmatched. The CDR3 region is CASTMTSGSGSYEQYF. The CDR3 nucleotides are TGTGCCAGCACCATGACTAGCGGGAGTGGTTCCTACGAGCAGTACTTC.

This chain uses TRBV13 with TRBJ2-7, with 8 bases fitting TRBD2. The CDR3 has 15 amino acids. Germline V gene data show CDR1 as PRHDT and CDR2 as FYEKMQ (reference sequence). J was trimmed by 6 bases and V by 5 bases; bases with no gene match: 12. The chain's CDR3 is CASSLTRAGEVEQYF. In DNA, the CDR3 is TGTGCCAGCAGCCTAACTAGAGCGGGAGAGGTCGAGCAGTACTTC.

The V call is TRBV6-5, the J call TRBJ1-1; D call uncertain. V lost 2 bases, J lost 0 bases, and 10 bases lay in between. This CDR3 has 15 amino acids. Germline values: CDR1 MNHEY, CDR2 SVGAGI. Written as DNA, the CDR3 is TGTGCCAGCAGTTACGTGGTCGGGTTGAACACTGAAGCTTTCTTT. It is translated as CASSYVVGLNTEAFF.

This chain uses TRBV18 with TRBJ1-5, with no clear D. From germline, CDR1 is KGHSH and CDR2 LQKENI. The CDR3 covers 13 residues. Trimming left V 2 bases short and J 0 bases short, with 2 bases between. The chain's CDR3 is CASSPYSNQPQHF. The CDR3 coding sequence is TGTGCCAGCTCACCATATAGCAATCAGCCCCAGCATTTT.

The chain carries TRBV3-1 (or the pseudogene TRBV3-2) and TRBJ1-1, with no clear D. Germline V CDR1 and CDR2: LGHDT, YNNKEL (reference sequence). This CDR3 comprises 10 residues. Deletions cut 3 bases from V and 7 bases from J, with 3 bases between. CDR3 DNA: TGTGCCAGCAGCCAGAGTGAAGCTTTCTTT. It is translated as CASSQSEAFF.